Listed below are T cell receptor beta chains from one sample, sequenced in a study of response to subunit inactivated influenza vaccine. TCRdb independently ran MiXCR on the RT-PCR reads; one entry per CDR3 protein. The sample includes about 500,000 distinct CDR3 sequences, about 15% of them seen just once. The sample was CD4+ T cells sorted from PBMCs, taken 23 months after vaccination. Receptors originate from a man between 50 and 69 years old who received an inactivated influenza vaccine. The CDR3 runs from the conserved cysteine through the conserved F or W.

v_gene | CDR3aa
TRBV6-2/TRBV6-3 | CASSWRSDRENYEQYF
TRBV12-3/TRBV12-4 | CASSFGGRVTEAFF
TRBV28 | CASSPLPAKNIQYF
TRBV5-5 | CASSSGTKNIQYF
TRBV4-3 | CASSQGGLANPQGDEQFF
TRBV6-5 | CASSYSKGQPYGYTF
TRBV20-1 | CSARVASGYNEQFF
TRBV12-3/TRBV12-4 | CASRASNYGYTF
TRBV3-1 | CASSQVSIAGRFEAFF
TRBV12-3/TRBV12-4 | CASSGQGAREQYF
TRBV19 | CASKADRVSNQPQHF
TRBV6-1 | CASSLVGQGGDGYTF
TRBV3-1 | CASSQDGGLPYEQYF
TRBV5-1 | CASSPPVPGELFF
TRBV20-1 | CSAITDSQGEAFF
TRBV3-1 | CASSPQLGSYEQYF
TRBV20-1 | CSARASGGRTEAFF
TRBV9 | CASSVATWGGETQYF
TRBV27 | CASSLHRDRGGYTF
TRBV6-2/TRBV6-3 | CATRDRETPASYEQYF
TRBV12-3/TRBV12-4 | CASSQVSGTSGRPPYEQYF
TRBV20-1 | CSARFRRGDEQFF
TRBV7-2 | CASSFLAGGGSAEAFF
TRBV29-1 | CSAVQATEAFF
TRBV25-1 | CASLDRAGQPQHF
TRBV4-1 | CASSLAGCGDTQYF
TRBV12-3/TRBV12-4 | CASSFGRDRGVQPQHF
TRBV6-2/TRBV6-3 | CASSYTRGQGTGANVLTF
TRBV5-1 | CASSLDGHASYNEQFF
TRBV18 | CASSQDRALGYGYTF
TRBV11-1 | CASSLVLAGGNNEQFF
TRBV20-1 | CSARVFEGGNTGELFF
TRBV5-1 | CASSNRAPGTGELFF
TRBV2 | CASSESWSGYNEQFF
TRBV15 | CATSRDHQGFEKLFF
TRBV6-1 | CASSPGGAGANVLTF
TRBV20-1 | CSASKTENTEAFF